A selection of T cell receptor beta chains follows, all from one sample in a study of CD8+CD57+ T cells in acquired aplastic anemia. TCRdb itself ran the reads through MiXCR, one entry per CDR3 protein. This sample yields some 200,000 distinct CDR3 sequences, of which roughly 35% are seen a single time; about 1.1% belongs to the top ten. Sequencing was carried out using sorted CD4+, CD8+, or CD8+CD57+ T cells (not recorded which) from PBMCs. These TCRs come from a human donor in good health, serving as a control. Both conserved end residues are part of each CDR3. D genes are given only for firm matches. The size of a clone is reported for some rows only, either as once, few or many, or as a class for expanded clones.

j_call,v_call,clone_size,d_call,cdr3_aa,cdr3_nt
TRBJ1-6,TRBV13,many,NA,CASSQTDSVNSPLHF,TGTGCCAGCAGCCAGACGGACAGCGTTAATTCACCCCTCCACTTT
TRBJ2-1,TRBV3-1,NA,NA,CASSQDIDRNNEQFF,TGTGCCAGCAGCCAAGACATTGACAGAAACAATGAGCAGTTCTTC
TRBJ2-6,TRBV29-1,many,NA,CSVFPSGANVLTF,TGCAGCGTTTTCCCCTCTGGGGCCAACGTCCTGACTTTC
TRBJ1-4,TRBV30,NA,TRBD1,CAWSRDSNEKLFF,TGTGCCTGGAGTAGGGACAGTAATGAAAAACTGTTTTTT
TRBJ2-3,TRBV15,many,NA,CATRTITDTQYF,TGTGCCACCAGGACAATCACAGATACGCAGTATTTT
TRBJ2-2,TRBV3-1,NA,NA,CASSHNAPGAGELFF,TGTGCCAGCAGCCATAACGCCCCCGGGGCCGGGGAGCTGTTTTTT
TRBJ2-3,TRBV9,many,TRBD2,CASSVALRAGGTDTQYF,TGTGCCAGCAGCGTAGCCCTTCGTGCGGGGGGCACAGATACGCAGTATTTT
TRBJ2-7,TRBV5-1,NA,NA,CASSLGGVTYEQYF,TGCGCCAGCAGCTTGGGAGGGGTTACCTACGAGCAGTACTTC
TRBJ1-2,TRBV7-9,NA,NA,CASSLEQDSYGYTF,TGTGCCAGCAGCTTAGAGCAGGACTCGTATGGCTACACCTTC
TRBJ1-2,TRBV9,many,NA,CASSVVGSGGTNYGYTF,TGTGCCAGCAGCGTCGTAGGGTCAGGAGGGACTAACTATGGCTACACCTTC
TRBJ2-7,TRBV2,NA,NA,CASSEDLGNQQYF,TGTGCCAGCAGTGAAGATCTGGGAAATCAGCAGTACTTC
TRBJ1-1,TRBV10-3,many,NA,CAISPTELMNTEAFF,TGTGCCATCAGCCCGACAGAACTCATGAACACTGAAGCTTTCTTT
TRBJ2-3,TRBV6-1,NA,TRBD2,CASSERGGSGISVDTQYF,TGTGCCAGCAGTGAAAGAGGCGGTAGCGGGATTTCGGTAGATACGCAGTATTTT
TRBJ1-2,TRBV12-3/TRBV12-4,many,TRBD1,CASSPPGQAYGYTF,TGTGCCAGCAGTCCCCCTGGACAGGCCTATGGCTACACCTTC
TRBJ1-1,TRBV2,NA,NA,CASGYTEAFF,TGTGCCAGCGGGTACACTGAAGCTTTCTTT
TRBJ2-5,TRBV7-9,many,TRBD1,CASSRRTGGFQETQYF,TGTGCCAGCAGCCGGAGGACAGGGGGATTCCAAGAGACCCAGTACTTC
TRBJ2-3,TRBV10-3,many,NA,CAISRGTDTQYF,TGTGCCATCAGTAGGGGCACAGATACGCAGTATTTT
TRBJ2-4,TRBV19,NA,NA,CASSPHSAKNIQYF,TGTGCCAGTAGTCCGCACAGTGCCAAAAACATTCAGTACTTC
TRBJ1-2,TRBV9,many,NA,CASSVESDGYGYTF,TGTGCCAGCAGCGTAGAATCAGATGGCTATGGCTACACCTTC
TRBJ1-3,TRBV11-2,NA,NA,CASSVRSSRDTIYF,TGTGCCAGCAGCGTAAGGTCCTCCCGAGACACCATATATTTT
TRBJ1-2,TRBV20-1,many,NA,CSAREGDNQGYTF,TGCAGTGCTAGAGAGGGGGATAACCAGGGCTACACCTTC
TRBJ2-7,TRBV6-1,few,TRBD2,CASSRTSGRAGNEQYF,TGTGCCAGCAGCCGGACTAGCGGGAGGGCAGGGAACGAGCAGTACTTC
TRBJ1-2,TRBV2,NA,NA,CATKRTSGERGYTF,TGTGCCACCAAACGGACTAGCGGGGAGAGGGGCTACACCTTC
TRBJ1-1,TRBV19,NA,NA,CASRRGLDF,TGTGCCAGTAGGAGGGGGTTAGACTTT
TRBJ1-1,TRBV5-1,few,NA,CASSYTGSQDTEAFF,TGCGCCAGCAGCTATACAGGGAGTCAGGACACTGAAGCTTTCTTT
TRBJ1-2,TRBV19,NA,NA,CASSIGDGYTF,TGTGCCAGTAGTATCGGGGATGGCTACACCTTC
TRBJ1-3,TRBV20-1,many,NA,CSALDTNRNTIYF,TGCAGTGCTCTGGACACTAACCGAAACACCATATATTTT
TRBJ1-6,TRBV9,NA,NA,CASSPRGKRDSPLHF,TGTGCCAGCAGCCCACGAGGGAAGCGGGATTCACCCCTCCACTTT
TRBJ1-4,TRBV5-1,few,TRBD1,CASSAQGAFGEKLFF,TGCGCCAGCAGCGCGCAGGGGGCTTTTGGGGAAAAACTGTTTTTT
TRBJ2-2,TRBV24-1,many,NA,CATPNRDHTGELFF,TGTGCCACCCCTAACAGGGACCACACCGGGGAGCTGTTTTTT
TRBJ2-6,TRBV6-5,NA,NA,CASSYTRNSGANVLTF,TGTGCCAGCAGTTACACCAGGAATTCTGGGGCCAACGTCCTGACTTTC
TRBJ1-6,TRBV24-1,NA,NA,CATSALGGGGVDSPLHF,TGTGCCACCAGTGCCCTTGGTGGCGGGGGGGTGGATTCACCCCTCCACTTT
TRBJ1-2,TRBV20-1,many,NA,CSARDAGQGYGYTF,TGCAGTGCTAGAGATGCTGGCCAGGGCTATGGCTACACCTTC
TRBJ2-1,TRBV12-3/TRBV12-4,few,TRBD1,CASSLRDSYNEQFF,TGTGCCAGCAGTCTCCGGGACAGTTACAATGAGCAGTTCTTC
TRBJ2-7,TRBV6-1,few,TRBD2,CASTRGSGGFYEQYF,TGTGCCAGCACGCGGGGAAGCGGGGGGTTCTACGAGCAGTACTTC
TRBJ2-3,TRBV4-2,many,NA,CASGWGNTQYF,TGTGCCAGCGGGTGGGGCAATACGCAGTATTTT
TRBJ2-1,TRBV2,NA,NA,CASTRQYTYNEQFF,TGTGCCAGCACAAGACAGTACACCTACAATGAGCAGTTCTTC
TRBJ2-7,TRBV19,many,NA,CASSPSPPGHLTRPYEQYF,TGTGCCAGTAGTCCCAGCCCCCCGGGTCACCTGACACGACCCTACGAGCAGTACTTC
TRBJ2-5,TRBV5-1,many,NA,CASSPTTARQETQYF,TGCGCCAGCAGCCCAACCACGGCTAGACAAGAGACCCAGTACTTC
TRBJ2-3,TRBV20-1,many,TRBD2,CSATAPSGFTDTQYF,TGCAGTGCTACAGCCCCTAGCGGCTTCACAGATACGCAGTATTTT
TRBJ1-1,TRBV2,many,TRBD1,CASIKNRGSEAFF,TGTGCCAGCATTAAAAACAGGGGATCTGAAGCTTTCTTT
TRBJ1-1,TRBV12-3/TRBV12-4,few,TRBD1,CASRRRGGQTNTEAFF,TGTGCCAGCAGAAGGCGAGGGGGACAGACGAACACTGAAGCTTTCTTT
TRBJ1-5,TRBV19,many,TRBD1,CASSILGTGGTEPQHF,TGTGCCAGTAGTATTCTAGGGACAGGGGGCACGGAGCCCCAGCATTTT
TRBJ2-3,TRBV2,NA,TRBD1,CASGPLYRGAYTQYF,TGTGCCAGCGGTCCTCTCTACAGGGGGGCATATACGCAGTATTTT
TRBJ2-7,TRBV11-3,many,NA,CASSLLTGTEQYF,TGTGCCAGCAGCCTACTTACAGGCACCGAGCAGTACTTC
TRBJ1-1,TRBV2,few,TRBD1,CASSVQGVGMNTEAFF,TGTGCCAGCAGTGTCCAGGGGGTGGGAATGAACACTGAAGCTTTCTTT
TRBJ1-2,TRBV15,NA,TRBD1,CATSRPGQGWGGYTF,TGTGCCACCAGCAGACCTGGACAGGGTTGGGGAGGCTACACCTTC
TRBJ1-4,TRBV24-1,NA,NA,CATSDPERGKGTEKLFF,TGTGCCACCAGTGACCCTGAGAGGGGGAAGGGTACGGAAAAACTGTTTTTT
TRBJ2-7,TRBV25-1,NA,TRBD2,CASSAGGSSYEQYF,TGTGCCAGCAGCGCGGGGGGCAGCAGCTACGAGCAGTACTTC
TRBJ2-5,TRBV7-9,NA,NA,CASIDRGGGGETQYF,TGTGCCAGCATCGACAGGGGAGGGGGCGGAGAGACCCAGTACTTC
TRBJ1-1,TRBV2,NA,NA,CASSFSGHMNTEAFF,TGTGCCAGCAGTTTTTCGGGACACATGAACACTGAAGCTTTCTTT
TRBJ1-6,TRBV7-2,NA,TRBD1,CASSSRDRGVLHF,TGTGCCAGCAGCTCCAGGGACAGGGGCGTCCTCCACTTT
TRBJ2-3,TRBV19,many,NA,CASSSRGGAGDTQYF,TGTGCCAGTAGTTCCCGAGGGGGGGCGGGAGATACGCAGTATTTT
TRBJ1-2,TRBV5-1,many,TRBD1,CASSSPDRGRGYTF,TGCGCCAGCAGCTCCCCTGACAGGGGGCGCGGCTACACCTTC